This note documents a single TCR beta chain sequence. Its antigen target is currently unknown. No much larger clone exists at a distance of one base, and base qualities are not known. The CDR3 regions of human TCRbeta chains were subjected to immunosequencing. The study's processing was this. TCRs in the repertoires were matched against a reference library of SARS-CoV-2-specific TCRs that had been generated with the MIRA antigen-specificity platform. Breadth meant the fraction of unique TCRs that were SARS-CoV-2-associated, whereas depth meant the fraction of total T cells that were SARS-CoV-2-associated. Each spike-specific TCR was assigned to its reactive spike region and to a CD4 or CD8 class using the MIRA data. Log10-transformed breadth and depth values were compared by one-way ANOVA with Sidak's multiple comparisons tests. Held by TCRdb, this immuneACCESS table contains in-frame sequences only and omits some clones. Under half of the omission traces to an unresolved V gene where checked; the cause of the rest is unknown. V and J calls and clone size are as listed in that table; D and trimming were resolved from the DNA. Here the sample has 90,000 to 120,000 clones; 87% occur a single time. The ten largest clones represent approximately 4% of the sample.

The data originate from a study of T cell responses to AZD1222 COVID-19 vaccine (dated by TCRdb to the early 2020s). With regard to the full study: AZD1222 recipients given second doses at about 4 weeks or at about 12 weeks were pooled, since spike-specific TCR depth and breadth were not found to differ between the two schedules. Trial participants were enrolled by age into subgroups of 18-55, 56-69 and 70-plus years, and approximately 150, 30 and 60 TCR-sequenced participants, respectively, were included in these subgroups. TCR sequencing covered approximately 230 trial participants: about 210 given two doses of AZD1222 and 26 given two doses of MenACWY control vaccine. What the authors observed across the whole study: Only five to seven AZD1222 recipients were SARS-CoV-2 seropositive at baseline, limiting conclusions about previously exposed vaccinees. The 56-69-year group was small, and its depth increase did not reach significance, likely because of low power. Because no samples from the day 14 peak response were available, repertoires could be characterized only after the peak T cell response. The whole spike protein was spanned by vaccine-associated CD4 TCRs, and dominant responses were seen in regions 160-218 and 743-854. Reportedly, close to half of the unique spike-specific TCRs recognized epitopes lying outside the regions that are mutated in the B.1.351 and B.1.1.7 variants. Spike-specific TCR breadth and depth rose significantly after two AZD1222 doses compared with day 0 and with MenACWY recipients. Most participants were white British and females outnumbered males, and the authors suggested that clonal diversity may have been underestimated.

Per the germline V gene, KGHSH is the CDR1 and LQKENI is the CDR2. Trimming at the junction amounts to 4 bases on V and 6 bases on J, and the germline ends lie 15 bases apart. The CDR3, cysteine through phenylalanine, is 15 amino acids long. The DNA shown is the 45-base CDR3, in frame from base 1. The time point label of this sample denotes: baseline before first vaccination. Samples from vaccinated people were obtained from the UK trials COV001 and COV002, which included a single-blind randomized controlled phase 2/3 trial of AZD1222 (ChAdOx1 nCoV-19) in healthy adults. For TCRbeta chain sequencing, PBMC samples were collected from trial participants at day 0 and at day 28 after the second dose.

This receptor was obtained from an adult in good health. The V and J genes are TRBV18 and TRBJ1-4, with the D segment identity uncertain. The source material was peripheral blood, sampled on day 0 of AZD1222 vaccination. The CDR3 in this case is CASSRFEGGDEKLFF. The sequence in DNA is TGTGCCAGCTCACGATTCGAGGGTGGGGATGAAAAACTGTTTTTT.